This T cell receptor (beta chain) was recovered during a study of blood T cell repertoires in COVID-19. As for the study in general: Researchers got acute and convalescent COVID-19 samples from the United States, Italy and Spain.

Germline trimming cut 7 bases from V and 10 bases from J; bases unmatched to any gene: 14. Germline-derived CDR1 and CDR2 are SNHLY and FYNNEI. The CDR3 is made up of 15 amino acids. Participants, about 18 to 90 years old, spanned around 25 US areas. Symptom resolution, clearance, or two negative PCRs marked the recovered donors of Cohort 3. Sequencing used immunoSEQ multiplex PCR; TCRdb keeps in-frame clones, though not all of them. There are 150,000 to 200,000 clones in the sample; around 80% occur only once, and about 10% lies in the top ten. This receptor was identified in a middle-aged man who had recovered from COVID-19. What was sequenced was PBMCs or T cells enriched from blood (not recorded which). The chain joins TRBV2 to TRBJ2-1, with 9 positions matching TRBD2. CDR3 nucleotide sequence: TGTGCCAGCAATTTAGCGGGGGCCCTTCCAAACGAGCAGTTCTTC. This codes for CASNLAGALPNEQFF.